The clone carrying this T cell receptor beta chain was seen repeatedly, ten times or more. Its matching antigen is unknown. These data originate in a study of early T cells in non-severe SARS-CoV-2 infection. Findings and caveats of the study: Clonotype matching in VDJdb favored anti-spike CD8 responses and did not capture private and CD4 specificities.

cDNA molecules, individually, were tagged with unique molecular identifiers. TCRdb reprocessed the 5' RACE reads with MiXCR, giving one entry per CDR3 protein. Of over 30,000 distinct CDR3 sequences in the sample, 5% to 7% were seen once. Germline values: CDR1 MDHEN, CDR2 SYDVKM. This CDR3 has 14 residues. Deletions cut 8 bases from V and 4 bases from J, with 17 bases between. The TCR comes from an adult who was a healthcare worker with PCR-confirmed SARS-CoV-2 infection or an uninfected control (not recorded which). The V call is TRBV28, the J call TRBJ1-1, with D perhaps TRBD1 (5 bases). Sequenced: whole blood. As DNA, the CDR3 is TGTGCCAGCCGGACGTGGGGGTCTGGCACTGAAGCTTTCTTT. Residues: CASRTWGSGTEAFF.